This T cell receptor (beta chain) was captured by sequencing in a study of cytomegalovirus exposure and HLA in healthy donors. General study findings and limits: Presence/absence analyses supposed approximately even sequencing depth among donors. Later, TCR association rates were found to vary by HLA locus, highest for DRB1 and lowest for HLA-C. A few of the chains that were CMV-associated were confirmed in vitro to be specific for CMV antigens.

V lost 5 bases, J lost 2 bases, and 4 bases stayed unmatched. From germline, CDR1 is MNHEY and CDR2 SMNVEV (reference sequence). This CDR3 comprises 15 residues. Amplification used 60 Vbeta primers and 13 Jbeta primers. Clones were sequenced by immunoSEQ multiplex PCR, and TCRdb holds only the in-frame ones, with some missing. This table has 200,000 to 250,000 clones, 70% to 80% appearing once. Note on this clone: Its antigen is undetermined.

This sequence joins TRBV27 and TRBJ1-5, with 9 bases matching TRBD1. The origin of this receptor is a woman under 40 in good health and CMV-seronegative. Sequencing was performed on PBMCs. The CDR3 DNA reads as TGTGCCAGCAGTCCCCGGGACAGGGGCAATCAGCCCCAGCATTTT. Its translation is CASSPRDRGNQPQHF.